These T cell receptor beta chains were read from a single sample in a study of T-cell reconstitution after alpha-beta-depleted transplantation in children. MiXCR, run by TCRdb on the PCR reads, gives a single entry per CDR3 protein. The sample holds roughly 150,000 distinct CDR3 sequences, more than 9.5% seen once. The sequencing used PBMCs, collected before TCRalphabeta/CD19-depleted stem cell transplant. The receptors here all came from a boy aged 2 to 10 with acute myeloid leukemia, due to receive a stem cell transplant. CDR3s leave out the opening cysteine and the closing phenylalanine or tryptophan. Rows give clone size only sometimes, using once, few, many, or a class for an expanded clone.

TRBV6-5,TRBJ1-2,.,ASSYPEPTGSYFIYGYT
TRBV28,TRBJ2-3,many,ASSLAGESTDTQY
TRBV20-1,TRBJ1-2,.,SARTDTNYGYT
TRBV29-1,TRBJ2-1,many,SFCTFHNEQF
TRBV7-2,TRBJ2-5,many,ASSLSRAGGPETQY
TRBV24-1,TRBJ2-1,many,ATSDWGQGSYNEQF
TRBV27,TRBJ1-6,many,ASSPQTNNSPLH
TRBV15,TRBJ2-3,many,ATSMAAGLSDTQY
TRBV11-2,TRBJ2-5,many,ASRGLDFKKGETQY
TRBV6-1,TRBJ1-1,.,ASSRNRVDTEAF
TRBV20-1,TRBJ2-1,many,SARGPLLGLAGVSSYNEQF
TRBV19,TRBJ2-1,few,ASSITSGPGNEQF
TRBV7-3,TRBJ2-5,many,ASSFWVGETQY
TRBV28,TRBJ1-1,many,ASSSELGQRAF
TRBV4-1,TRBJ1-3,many,ASSQVHKGTGNTIY
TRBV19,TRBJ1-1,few,ASSIAWDRGNTEAF
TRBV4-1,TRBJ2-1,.,ASSQGGGMVPYNEQF
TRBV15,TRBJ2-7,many,ATSRGLFGEQY
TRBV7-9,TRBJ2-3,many,ASSFRGASTDTQY
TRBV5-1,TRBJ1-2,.,ASSLLQGGYGYT
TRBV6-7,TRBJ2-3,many,ASTPTGGTDTQY
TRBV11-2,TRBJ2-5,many,ASSLRQGQETQY
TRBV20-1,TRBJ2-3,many,SARELGSGGGDTQY
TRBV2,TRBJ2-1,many,ASSGPSGSDIYNEQF
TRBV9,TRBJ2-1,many,ASSAPPGPYNEQF
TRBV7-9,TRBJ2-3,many,ASSPPRVVFTDTQY
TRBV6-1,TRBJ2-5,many,ASSEGGGSQETQY
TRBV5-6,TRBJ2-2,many,ASSLPNDRELF